These 29 T cell receptor beta chains were all obtained from the same sample, sequenced in a study of shared clonotypes between healthy human individuals (dated by TCRdb to 2019 to 2021). Receptor amplification or capture employed the immunoSEQ multiplex PCR assay. What TCRdb holds here is the immuneACCESS table cut down to in-frame rearrangements. Part of the clones is not present; checked against another copy, under half of the missing clones reflect an unresolved V gene, and the others are unexplained. This sample lists over a million clones; around 98% were detected once. The top ten clonotypes cover about 0.45% of the sample. The sequenced sample was naive CD4+ T cells sorted from blood. In the paper's terms, the cell subset or site label means: CD45RA+ positively selected. These TCRs come from a man aged 25-45 years in good health.

The chain carries TRBV14 and TRBJ1-4; D ambiguous. Germline V gene sequence: CDR1 SGHDN, CDR2 FVKESK. V was shortened by 0 bases and J by 6 bases, with 20 bases between the two germline ends. This CDR3 contains 18 residues. The CDR3 DNA sequence: TGTGCCAGCAGCCAAGATATGGAGACATTTTACCTGGATGAAAAACTGTTTTTT. Translating it yields CASSQDMETFYLDEKLFF. The full variable domain, rest sourced from reference TRBV14 and TRBJ1-4, is EAGVTQFPSHSVIEKGQTVTLRCDPISGHDNLYWYRRVMGKEIKFLLHFVKESKQDESGMPNNRFLAERTGGTYSTLKVQPAELEDSGVYFCASSQDMETFYLDEKLFFGSGTQLSVL.

The rearrangement uses TRBV6-1 and TRBJ2-7; D gene uncertain. The CDR3 spans 14 residues. Germline V gene lookup returns CDR1 MNHNS and CDR2 SASEGT. V was clipped by 2 bases and J by 3 bases, with 11 bases between them. The CDR3 sequence is CASSEPGWSYEQYF. The CDR3 DNA follows: TGTGCCAGCAGTGAACCGGGCTGGAGCTACGAGCAGTACTTC.

This clone was picked up one time. The V gene is TRBV4-3, the J gene TRBJ2-4; no firm D call. The CDR3 is 15 amino acids. CDR1 LGHNA and CDR2 YSLEER come from the germline V gene. The V end was cut by 2 bases, the J end by 5 bases, with 13 bases between. The CDR3 region is CASSQYRAWENIQYF. The CDR3 DNA reads TGCGCCAGCAGCCAATATCGGGCTTGGGAAAACATTCAGTACTTC.

J is TRBJ2-7 and V is TRBV10-3; TRBD2 matches at 13 bases. This CDR3 region has 14 residues. V lost 6 bases and J lost 3; bases outside the gene matches: 2. CDR1 and CDR2 (germline): ENHRY, SYGVKD. The CDR3 DNA follows: TGTGCCATCAGCGGGACTAGCGGGAACTACGAGCAGTACTTC. This gives the protein CAISGTSGNYEQYF.

The V call is TRBV5-1, the J call TRBJ2-1; D remains ambiguous. CDR1 is SGHRS and CDR2 is YFSETQ in the germline V gene. With 4 bases removed from V and 9 bases from J, the gap between germline ends came to 11 bases. This CDR3 is 12 amino acids long. This CDR3 reads CASSPNLGEQFF. The DNA for the CDR3 is TGCGCCAGCAGCCCCAACTTGGGTGAGCAGTTCTTC.

The count of this clone is one. The gene calls are TRBV7-3 and TRBJ2-1; 8 positions match TRBD2. V lost 8 bases, J lost 6 bases, and 6 bases stayed unmatched. The CDR3 is 13 residues long. Germline assignment: CDR1 SGHTA and CDR2 FQGTGA. CDR3 sequence: CASPTSASNEQFF. CDR3 DNA sequence: TGTGCCAGCCCGACTAGCGCGTCCAATGAGCAGTTCTTC.

This clone was seen a single time. This sequence joins TRBV27 and TRBJ2-3, with 8 bases fitting TRBD2. Trimming removed 3 bases from V and 1 base from J; junction bases left unmatched: 6. CDR3 size: 16 residues. CDR1 and CDR2 from the germline V gene are MNHEY and SMNVEV (reference sequence). Written as DNA, the CDR3 is TGTGCCAGCAGTTTTTGGGCGGGAGGAGGCACAGATACGCAGTATTTT. This encodes CASSFWAGGGTDTQYF.

The chain joins TRBV29-1 to TRBJ2-2; TRBD2 matches 13 bases. Germline CDR1 is SQVTM and CDR2 is ANQGSEA. This CDR3 is 15 amino acids long. V lost 7 bases, J lost 6 bases, and 8 bases stayed unmatched. The CDR3: CSARLAGGPAGELFF. The CDR3 DNA follows: TGCAGCGCCCGACTAGCGGGAGGTCCTGCCGGGGAGCTGTTTTTT.

V gene TRBV6-1 combines with J gene TRBJ2-5, with D hard to call. CDR1 is MNHNS and CDR2 is SASEGT in the germline V gene. The germline V and J ends were trimmed by 10 bases and 4 bases, with 16 bases remaining between them. The CDR3 runs 13 residues. In nucleotides, the CDR3 is TGTGCCACCACACTGTCAAACCTAGAGACCCAGTACTTC. Its protein is CATTLSNLETQYF.

The J gene is TRBJ1-2, the V gene TRBV25-1, with 7 bases matching TRBD1. Germline assignment: CDR1 MGHDK and CDR2 SYGVNS. This CDR3 is 16 amino acids long. With V trimmed by 3 bases and J by 1 base, 8 bases remained unmatched. The CDR3 DNA follows: TGTGCCAGCAGTGAGAACAGGGGCGCGCGTAACTATGGCTACACCTTC. Encoded protein: CASSENRGARNYGYTF.

V gene TRBV5-6 combines with J gene TRBJ2-7; 10 nucleotides line up with TRBD1. The J segment lost 4 bases and the V segment lost 2 bases, leaving 6 bases of the junction unmatched. From germline, CDR1 is SGHDT and CDR2 YYEEEE. The CDR3 covers 15 residues. The CDR3 is CASSLPGTGVYEQYF. CDR3 bases: TGTGCCAGCAGCTTACCTGGGACAGGGGTATACGAGCAGTACTTC. Full variable domain (remainder filled in from reference TRBV5-6 and TRBJ2-7): DAGVTQSPTHLIKTRGQQVTLRCSPKSGHDTVSWYQQALGQGPQFIFQYYEEEERQRGNFPDRFSGHQFPNYSSELNVNALLLGDSALYLCASSLPGTGVYEQYFGPGTRLTVT.

This clone has only one observation. At the DNA level, this CDR3 is encoded by other sequences in the same sample as well. V gene TRBV6-6 combines with J gene TRBJ2-1; 7 bases agree with TRBD1. This CDR3 is 13 amino acids long. Germline V gene lookup returns CDR1 MNHNY and CDR2 SVGAGI (reference sequence). Trimming took 6 bases from V and 3 from J; bases not matched to a gene: 2. This CDR3 reads CASSRDSYNEQFF. The DNA for the CDR3 is TGTGCCAGCAGCCGGGACAGCTACAATGAGCAGTTCTTC.

The rearrangement links TRBV29-1 to TRBJ1-2, with a possible D match to TRBD1 (5 bases). This CDR3 region has 12 residues. The ends were cut back, 3 bases at V and 0 bases at J, with 5 bases in the middle. Germline V CDR1 and CDR2: SQVTM, ANQGSEA. CDR3 DNA sequence: TGCAGCGTTGAGGGGCCTAACTATGGCTACACCTTC. It specifies CSVEGPNYGYTF.

Notes on this clone: A junction boundary mismatches the germline segment, possibly from a read error. The chain employs TRBV7-7 and TRBJ2-5, with 9 bases matching TRBD2. The germline V gene encodes CDR1 SSHAT and CDR2 FNYEAQ (reference sequence). The CDR3 runs 15 residues. The DNA for the CDR3 is TGTGCTAGCAGCCCCGGACTAGCGACGCCGGAGACCCAGTACTTC. This gives the protein CASSPGLATPETQYF.

The chain couples TRBV5-6 to TRBJ2-7; 8 positions agree with TRBD2. This CDR3 has 14 residues. The germline V gene encodes CDR1 SGHDT and CDR2 YYEEEE. The ends lost 0 bases at V and 3 bases at J; junction bases unmatched: 2. CDR3 nucleotides: TGTGCCAGCAGCTTGGGCGGGAGGTTCTACGAGCAGTACTTC. This translates into CASSLGGRFYEQYF.

A remark on this clone: The same CDR3 also results from other DNA sequences found in this sample. The chain has TRBV5-1 and TRBJ1-5; a possible D gene is TRBD1 (6 bases). CDR1 and CDR2 from the germline V gene are SGHRS and YFSETQ. The CDR3 length is 14 residues. V lost 4 bases and J 3 bases, leaving 11 bases between the germline ends. CDR3 loop: CASSLDSPNQPQHF. CDR3 DNA: TGCGCCAGCAGCCTGGACAGTCCCAATCAGCCCCAGCATTTT.

This chain joins TRBV9 and TRBJ1-1, with 7 nucleotides matching TRBD1. Germline CDR1 reads SGDLS; CDR2 reads YYNGEE. With 0 bases clipped from V and 1 base from J, the junction kept 9 bases outside the gene matches. This CDR3 is built from 17 residues. DNA of the CDR3: TGTGCCAGCAGCGTAGACCCGACAGGGAACGGGAACACTGAAGCTTTCTTT. Translation: CASSVDPTGNGNTEAFF.

In its sample, this clone was seen once. The J gene is TRBJ2-5, the V gene TRBV6-6; D gene unclear. This CDR3 region has 12 residues. Germline lookup yields CDR1 MNHNY and CDR2 SVGAGI (reference sequence). The V and J ends lost 10 bases and 1 base respectively, with 10 bases between them. The CDR3 reads CATRGVQETQYF. The DNA of the CDR3 is TGTGCCACCAGAGGTGTCCAAGAGACCCAGTACTTC.

The chain joins TRBV6-5 to TRBJ2-7; 7 bases agree with TRBD1. Germline assignment: CDR1 MNHEY and CDR2 SVGAGI. This CDR3 contains 13 residues. Unmatched junction bases numbered 5, after V lost 6 bases and J lost 3 bases. The CDR3 DNA reads TGTGCCAGCAGAACGACAGGGTTCTACGAGCAGTACTTC. This sequence encodes CASRTTGFYEQYF.

This clone has only one observation. The same CDR3 is also encoded by other DNA sequences in this sample. The chain is built from TRBV18 and TRBJ2-7; 12 bases are shared with TRBD2. The CDR3 totals 16 residues. After removal of 1 base from V and 7 bases from J, the junction contained 8 bases not matched to a gene. Germline loops: CDR1 KGHSH, CDR2 LQKENI. Here the CDR3 reads CASSPRLAGGPGEQYF. Here the CDR3 DNA reads TGTGCCAGCTCACCACGGCTAGCGGGAGGGCCGGGGGAGCAGTACTTC.

The J gene is TRBJ2-1, the V gene TRBV5-6; 8 nucleotides agree with TRBD1. This CDR3 region has 16 residues. Germline lookup yields CDR1 SGHDT and CDR2 YYEEEE. V lost 3 bases, J lost 6 bases, and 11 bases stayed unmatched. The CDR3 nucleotides are TGTGCCAGCAGCTGGTTTCCCGGGACAGGCCTCAATGAGCAGTTCTTC. Translated: CASSWFPGTGLNEQFF.

The chain uses TRBV25-1 and TRBJ1-4; D is unresolved. Germline CDR1 and CDR2: MGHDK and SYGVNS. Trimming took off 3 bases at V and 6 bases at J, with 17 bases between the two ends. The CDR3 is 16 amino acids. CDR3 bases: TGTGCCAGCAGTGACCCAACGGACCGCCTTGATGAAAAACTGTTTTTT. Translated, it gives CASSDPTDRLDEKLFF.

The chain combines TRBV29-1 with TRBJ2-5; D is possibly TRBD1 (5 bases). The germline V and J ends were trimmed by 7 bases and 2 bases, with 14 bases remaining between them. The CDR3 sequence is 13 residues long. Germline V lookup: CDR1 SQVTM, CDR2 ANQGSEA. CDR3 sequence (DNA): TGCAGCGCCGGATTAGACAGACAAGAGACCCAGTACTTC. It codes for CSAGLDRQETQYF.

This sequence joins TRBV25-1 and TRBJ2-1; 7 bases line up with TRBD2. The V gene end was trimmed by 6 bases and the J gene end by 0 bases; junction bases not matched to a gene: 5. The CDR3 runs 15 residues. Germline V lookup: CDR1 MGHDK, CDR2 SYGVNS. The CDR3 region is CASRRDYSSYNEQFF. The CDR3 DNA sequence: TGTGCCAGCAGAAGGGACTACAGCTCCTACAATGAGCAGTTCTTC. Full variable domain (rest looked up from reference TRBV25-1 and TRBJ2-1): EADIYQTPRYLVIGTGKKITLECSQTMGHDKMYWYQQDPGMELHLIHYSYGVNSTEKGDLSSESTVSRIRTEHFPLTLESARPSHTSQYLCASRRDYSSYNEQFFGPGTRLTVL.

This rearrangement joins TRBV5-6 to TRBJ2-1; 7 bases are a match to TRBD2. Trimming took 4 bases from V and 4 from J; bases not matched to a gene: 8. This CDR3 has 15 residues. Germline V CDR1 and CDR2: SGHDT, YYEEEE. The CDR3 loop is CASSPTLREYNEQFF. CDR3 DNA: TGTGCCAGCAGCCCAACGCTGCGGGAGTACAATGAGCAGTTCTTC.

In nucleotides, the CDR3 is TGCAGCGTTGATAGGGAAGGCTACACCTTC. Its protein is CSVDREGYTF. This chain uses TRBV29-1 with TRBJ1-2; D gene ambiguous. The V gene lost 3 bases and the J gene lost 8 bases, with 7 bases spanning the gap. This CDR3 is 10 amino acids long. Germline V gene sequence: CDR1 SQVTM, CDR2 ANQGSEA.

The V call is TRBV2, the J call TRBJ2-1, with D maybe TRBD1 (5 bases). The CDR3 covers 14 residues. Germline values: CDR1 SNHLY, CDR2 FYNNEI. V was cut by 4 bases and J by 1 base, with 8 bases left in between. The CDR3 spells CASSGGASYNEQFF. CDR3 bases: TGTGCCAGCAGTGGGGGCGCATCCTACAATGAGCAGTTCTTC.

The chain joins TRBV9 to TRBJ2-1, with TRBD2 identical over 7 bases. Trimming removed 0 bases from V and 8 bases from J; junction bases left unmatched: 5. There are 14 residues in the CDR3. Looked up from germline, CDR1 is SGDLS and CDR2 is YYNGEE. CDR3 nucleotide sequence: TGTGCCAGCAGCGTAGGACCGGGGGGTGATGAGCAGTTCTTC. It codes for CASSVGPGGDEQFF.

The chain has TRBV9 and TRBJ2-1, with D tentatively TRBD1 (6 bases). The V gene's germline CDR1 is SGDLS and CDR2 YYNGEE. Trimming pared 0 bases from V and 8 bases from J, leaving 12 bases between. This CDR3 region has 14 residues. CDR3 DNA sequence: TGTGCCAGCAGCGTAGGGGGGCGCAGCGATGAGCAGTTCTTC. Translation gives CASSVGGRSDEQFF.